The present entry profiles one T cell receptor (beta chain) with its context. Its antigen remains unidentified. Deep-level running was used for the assay. TCRdb keeps only in-frame clones here, not all; method: immunoSEQ multiplex PCR. This sample has millions of clones, with just under 95% found just once. Terminally differentiated effector memory CD45RA+ cells were excluded by CCR7 positive selection of CD45RO-negative cells. In germline, CDR1 is GTSNPN, CDR2 SVGIG (reference sequence). The CDR3 consists of 13 residues. Between the trimmed V and J ends, which lost 1 base and 6 bases, there was a span of 10 bases. These data are taken from a study of shared clonotypes between healthy human individuals. Points from the study as a whole: Against clonotypes common to all four donors, non-shared ones had lower generation probabilities. Several donors showed sharing of roughly 5% of naive CD4 clonotypes. The represented genetic and exposure-history diversity was limited by the small number of donors.

The TCR originated in a man in his late teens or twenties in good health. The rearrangement links TRBV30 to TRBJ2-1; D unclear. The sequenced material came from naive CD8+ T cells sorted from blood. The CDR3 nucleotides are TGTGCCTGGAGTGAGGGAAGTTTCAATGAGCAGTTCTTC. This translates into CAWSEGSFNEQFF.